This T cell receptor (beta chain) was retrieved from a study of T cell changes during pregnancy in multiple sclerosis. TCRdb's table, derived via immunoSEQ multiplex PCR, lists solely in-frame clones and lacks some. The table lists more than 50,000 clones, under 95% of them singletons, with roughly 0.48% in the top ten. Germline V gene sequence: CDR1 MNHEY, CDR2 SVGAGI. The CDR3 is 15 amino acids. V shed 3 bases, J shed 0 bases, and the junction held 5 bases outside the gene matches. This chain joins TRBV6-5 and TRBJ2-7; 7 bases line up with TRBD2. Here the sequenced sample was CD4+ T cells from peripheral blood mononuclear cells, taken after pregnancy. The TCR sequence derives from a female donor in good health, enrolled as a control in a pregnancy study. CDR3 sequence: CASSYSTSRSYEQYF. In DNA, the CDR3 is TGTGCCAGCAGTTATTCGACTAGCCGCTCCTACGAGCAGTACTTC.